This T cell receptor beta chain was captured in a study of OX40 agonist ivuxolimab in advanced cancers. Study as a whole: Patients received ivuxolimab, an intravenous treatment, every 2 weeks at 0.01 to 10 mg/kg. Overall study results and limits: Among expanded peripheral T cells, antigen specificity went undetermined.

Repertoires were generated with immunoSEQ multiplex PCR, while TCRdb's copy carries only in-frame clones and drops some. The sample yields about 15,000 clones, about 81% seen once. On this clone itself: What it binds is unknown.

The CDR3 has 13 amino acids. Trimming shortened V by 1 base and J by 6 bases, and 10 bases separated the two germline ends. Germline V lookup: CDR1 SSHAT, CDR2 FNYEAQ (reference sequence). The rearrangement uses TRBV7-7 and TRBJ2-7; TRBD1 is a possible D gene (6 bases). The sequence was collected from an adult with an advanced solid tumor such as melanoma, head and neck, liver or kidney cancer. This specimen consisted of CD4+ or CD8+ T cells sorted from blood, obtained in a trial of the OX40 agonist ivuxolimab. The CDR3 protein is CASSLEWGREQYF. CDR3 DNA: TGTGCCAGCAGCTTAGAATGGGGGCGCGAGCAGTACTTC.